Listed below are T cell receptor beta chains from one sample, sequenced in a study of PD-1 blockade in classical Hodgkin lymphoma. This table comes from immunoSEQ multiplex PCR, and its TCRdb copy is limited to in-frame clones, with some not included. The sample lists 13,000 or so clones; around 80% were seen once. Sequences were derived from peripheral blood mononuclear cells (PBMCs), sampled at baseline. Receptor source: a human donor with classical Hodgkin lymphoma. Both conserved end residues are part of each CDR3. D genes are given only for firm matches. Clone size is not always given. Where it is, it says once, few, many or a class for expanded clones.

TRBJ1-6	TRBD1	15	TRBV9	.	CASSPRQGANSPLHF	TGTGCCAGCAGCCCCAGACAGGGCGCCAATTCACCCCTCCACTTT
TRBJ1-3	.	13	TRBV11-2	.	CASSFIDRSTIYF	TGTGCCAGCAGCTTTATAGATCGAAGCACCATATATTTT
TRBJ1-3	.	13	TRBV29-1	.	CSGVSSSGNTIYF	TGCAGCGGGGTTTCGAGCTCTGGAAACACCATATATTTT
TRBJ2-3	.	12	TRBV15	.	CATSRSVNTQYF	TGTGCCACCAGCAGATCCGTAAATACGCAGTATTTT
TRBJ1-6	.	14	TRBV6-5	.	CASSYGHHNSPLHF	TGTGCCAGCAGTTATGGGCATCATAATTCACCCCTCCACTTT
TRBJ1-1	.	14	TRBV19	.	CASSEFGANTEAFF	TGTGCCAGTAGTGAGTTTGGGGCCAACACTGAAGCTTTCTTT
TRBJ1-1	TRBD1	15	TRBV28	.	CASSQHRGPATEAFF	TGTGCCAGCAGTCAACACAGGGGGCCGGCCACTGAAGCTTTCTTT
TRBJ2-3	.	13	TRBV9	.	CASSLEGTDTQYF	TGTGCCAGCAGCCTAGAGGGCACAGATACGCAGTATTTT
TRBJ2-2	.	15	TRBV7-9	.	CASSLSSLLTGELFF	TGTGCCAGCAGCTTATCTTCCCTACTAACCGGGGAGCTGTTTTTT
TRBJ2-1	TRBD2	15	TRBV19	.	CASTSDSGGWNEQFF	TGTGCCAGTACCTCAGATAGCGGGGGGTGGAATGAGCAGTTCTTC
TRBJ2-2	.	13	TRBV6-4	once	CASSKGNTGELFF	TGTGCCAGCAGTAAGGGGAACACCGGGGAGCTGTTTTTT
TRBJ2-7	TRBD1	17	TRBV11-2	.	CASSPKQQGTHRYGQYF	TGTGCCAGCAGCCCGAAACAACAGGGGACCCACCGCTACGGGCAGTACTTC
TRBJ1-2	.	14	TRBV27	once	CASSHPGVRGAYTF	TGTGCCAGCAGTCACCCCGGGGTCCGGGGGGCCTACACCTTC
TRBJ1-2	TRBD1	15	TRBV30	.	CAWSGGTGAYYGYTF	TGTGCCTGGAGTGGTGGGACAGGGGCGTACTATGGCTACACCTTC
TRBJ2-5	TRBD2	18	TRBV6-4	.	CASSDVVWRGALQETQYF	TGTGCCAGCAGTGACGTGGTTTGGCGGGGGGCCCTCCAAGAGACCCAGTACTTC
TRBJ1-2	TRBD1	12	TRBV2	.	CARDREDYGYTF	TGTGCCAGAGACAGGGAAGACTATGGCTACACCTTC
TRBJ2-1	TRBD2	17	TRBV19	.	CASSARASGGRSNEQFF	TGTGCCAGTAGTGCGCGCGCTAGCGGGGGTCGGAGCAATGAGCAGTTCTTC
TRBJ1-5	.	14	TRBV19	.	CASKDPTSNQPQHF	TGTGCCAGTAAGGATCCTACAAGCAATCAGCCCCAGCATTTT
TRBJ1-4	.	15	TRBV10-3	.	CAISPGDEGLEKLFF	TGTGCCATCAGCCCGGGGGATGAGGGGCTCGAAAAACTGTTTTTT
TRBJ2-3	.	15	TRBV18	.	CASSPDRSSTDTQYF	TGTGCCAGCTCACCCGACAGGTCTAGCACAGATACGCAGTATTTT
TRBJ2-7	TRBD1	13	TRBV5-1	.	CASSHGQEYEQYF	TGCGCCAGCAGCCACGGACAGGAATACGAGCAGTACTTC
TRBJ2-1	.	10	TRBV9	.	CASSGAKQFF	TGTGCCAGCAGCGGGGCAAAGCAGTTCTTC
TRBJ2-3	.	15	TRBV11-2	.	CASSGYIRRTDTQYF	TGTGCCAGCAGCGGGTATATAAGGCGCACAGATACGCAGTATTTT
TRBJ2-1	TRBD2	18	TRBV7-7	.	CASSLGLAGPGGANEQFF	TGTGCTAGCAGCTTGGGACTAGCGGGACCTGGGGGGGCCAATGAGCAGTTCTTC
TRBJ2-2	.	17	TRBV12-5	once	CASGSPIDSYLTGELFF	TGTGCTAGTGGTTCCCCCATTGATTCCTACCTCACCGGGGAGCTGTTTTTT
TRBJ2-2	.	19	TRBV12-5	once	CASGLRPMGGGRSTGELFF	TGTGCTAGTGGTTTGCGCCCGATGGGGGGGGGCCGTAGCACCGGGGAGCTGTTTTTT
TRBJ1-1	.	16	TRBV7-2	.	CASSLAGRGWDTEAFF	TGTGCCAGCAGCTTAGCCGGGAGGGGCTGGGACACTGAAGCTTTCTTT
TRBJ2-1	TRBD2	16	TRBV7-9	.	CASSQLLAGTYNEQFF	TGTGCCAGCAGCCAACTTCTAGCGGGGACCTACAATGAGCAGTTCTTC
TRBJ2-1	TRBD2	16	TRBV7-2	.	CASSQRTSGRSDEQFF	TGTGCCAGCAGCCAACGGACTAGCGGGAGGTCCGATGAGCAGTTCTTC
TRBJ1-1	TRBD1	15	TRBV6-1	.	CASSEATGGAFGAFF	TGTGCCAGCAGTGAAGCGACAGGGGGAGCTTTCGGAGCTTTCTTT
TRBJ2-2	.	14	TRBV30	.	CAWQGVGNTGELFF	TGTGCCTGGCAGGGTGTCGGGAACACCGGGGAGCTGTTTTTT
TRBJ2-7	.	14	TRBV5-4	.	CASSPRGDSYEQYF	TGTGCCAGCAGCCCAAGGGGGGACTCCTACGAGCAGTACTTC
TRBJ1-2	TRBD1	13	TRBV2	.	CASRAGTGEGYTF	TGTGCCAGCAGGGCAGGGACAGGGGAAGGCTACACCTTC
TRBJ2-2	.	14	TRBV28	.	CASSFGQYTGELFF	TGTGCCAGCAGTTTCGGACAGTACACCGGGGAGCTGTTTTTT
TRBJ2-1	.	11	TRBV10-1	.	CASRDHNEQFF	TGCGCCAGCAGGGACCACAATGAGCAGTTCTTC
TRBJ2-3	.	13	TRBV11-3	few	CASSPYGGDTQYF	TGTGCCAGCAGCCCATATGGAGGAGATACGCAGTATTTT